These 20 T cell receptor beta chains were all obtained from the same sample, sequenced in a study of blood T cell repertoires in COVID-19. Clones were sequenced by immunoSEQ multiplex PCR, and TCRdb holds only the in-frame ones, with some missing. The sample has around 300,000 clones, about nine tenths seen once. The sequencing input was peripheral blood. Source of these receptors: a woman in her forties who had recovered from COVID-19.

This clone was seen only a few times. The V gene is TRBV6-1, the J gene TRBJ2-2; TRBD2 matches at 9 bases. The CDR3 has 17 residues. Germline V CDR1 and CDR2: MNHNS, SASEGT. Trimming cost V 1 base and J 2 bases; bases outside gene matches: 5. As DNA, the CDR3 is TGTGCCAGCAGTGAAGGGGTAGCGGGGGCCAACACCGGGGAGCTGTTTTTT. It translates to CASSEGVAGANTGELFF.

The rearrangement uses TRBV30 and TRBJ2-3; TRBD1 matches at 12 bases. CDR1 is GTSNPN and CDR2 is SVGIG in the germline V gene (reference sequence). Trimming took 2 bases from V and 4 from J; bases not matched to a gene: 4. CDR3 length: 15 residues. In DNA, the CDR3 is TGTGCCTGGAGTCCGGGACAGGGGGCCTCAGATACGCAGTATTTT. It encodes CAWSPGQGASDTQYF.

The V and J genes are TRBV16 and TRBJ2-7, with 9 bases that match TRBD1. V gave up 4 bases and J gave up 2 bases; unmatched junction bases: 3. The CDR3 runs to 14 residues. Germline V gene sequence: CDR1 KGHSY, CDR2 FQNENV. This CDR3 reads CASSRQGGTYEQYF. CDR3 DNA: TGTGCCAGCAGCCGACAGGGGGGGACCTACGAGCAGTACTTC.

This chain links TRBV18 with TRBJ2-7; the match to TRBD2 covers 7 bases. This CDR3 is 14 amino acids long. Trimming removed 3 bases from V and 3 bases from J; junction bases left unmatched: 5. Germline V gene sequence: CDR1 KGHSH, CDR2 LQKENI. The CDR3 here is CASSPQREVYEQYF. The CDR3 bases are TGTGCCAGCTCACCCCAGCGGGAAGTCTACGAGCAGTACTTC. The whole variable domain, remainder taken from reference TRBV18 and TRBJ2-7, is NAGVMQNPRHLVRRRGQEARLRCSPMKGHSHVYWYRQLPEEGLKFMVYLQKENIIDESGMPKERFSAEFPKEGPSILRIQQVVRGDSAAYFCASSPQREVYEQYFGPGTRLTVT.

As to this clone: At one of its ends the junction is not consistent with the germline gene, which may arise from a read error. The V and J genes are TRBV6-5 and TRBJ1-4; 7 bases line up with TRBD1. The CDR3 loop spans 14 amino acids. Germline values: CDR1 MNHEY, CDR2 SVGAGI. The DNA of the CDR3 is TGTGCCAGCAGCAGGACAGGCACTAGTGAAAAACTGTTTTTT. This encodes CASSRTGTSEKLFF.

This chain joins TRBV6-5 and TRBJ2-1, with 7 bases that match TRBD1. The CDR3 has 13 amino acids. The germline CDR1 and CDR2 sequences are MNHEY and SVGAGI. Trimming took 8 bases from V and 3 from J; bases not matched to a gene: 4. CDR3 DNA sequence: TGTGCCAGCGCTCGGGACAGCTACAATGAGCAGTTCTTC. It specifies CASARDSYNEQFF.

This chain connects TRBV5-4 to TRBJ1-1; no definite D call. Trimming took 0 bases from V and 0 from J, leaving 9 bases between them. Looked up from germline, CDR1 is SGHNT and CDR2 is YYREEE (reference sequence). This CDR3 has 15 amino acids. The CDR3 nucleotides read TGTGCCAGCAGCTTGGACAGTTTTTTGAACACTGAAGCTTTCTTT. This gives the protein CASSLDSFLNTEAFF.

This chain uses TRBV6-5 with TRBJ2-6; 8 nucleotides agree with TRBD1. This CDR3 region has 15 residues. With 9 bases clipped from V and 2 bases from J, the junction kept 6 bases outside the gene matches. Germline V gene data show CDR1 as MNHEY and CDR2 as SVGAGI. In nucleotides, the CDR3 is TGTGCCAGTGACAGGGGCCATACTGGGGCCAACGTCCTGACTTTC. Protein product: CASDRGHTGANVLTF.

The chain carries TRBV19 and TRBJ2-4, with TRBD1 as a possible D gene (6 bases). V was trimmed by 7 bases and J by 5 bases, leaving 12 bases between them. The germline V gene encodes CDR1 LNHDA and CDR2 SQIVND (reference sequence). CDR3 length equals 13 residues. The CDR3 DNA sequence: TGTGCCAGTACATGGGCAGGGGAAAACATTCAGTACTTC. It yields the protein CASTWAGENIQYF.

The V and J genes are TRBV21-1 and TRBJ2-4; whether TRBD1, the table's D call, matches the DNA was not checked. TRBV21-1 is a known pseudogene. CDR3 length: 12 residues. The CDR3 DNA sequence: TGTGCCAGCGCTCAGGGGGAAGGCATTCAGTACTTC. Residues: CASAQGEGIQYF.

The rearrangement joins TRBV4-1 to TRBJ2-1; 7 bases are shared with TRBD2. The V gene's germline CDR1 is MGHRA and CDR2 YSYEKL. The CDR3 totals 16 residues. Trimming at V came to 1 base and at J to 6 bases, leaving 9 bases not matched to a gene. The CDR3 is CASSQGGRELPNEQFF. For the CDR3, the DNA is TGCGCCAGCAGCCAAGGTGGGCGGGAGTTACCCAATGAGCAGTTCTTC.

CDR3 sequence reads: CASSARTSDSYEQYF. CDR3 sequence (DNA): TGTGCCAGCAGCGCCCGGACTAGCGATTCCTACGAGCAGTACTTC. The rearrangement links TRBV11-3 to TRBJ2-7, with TRBD2 matching 9 bases. V trimming: 5 bases; J trimming: 1 base; junction bases outside the gene matches: 6. Germline V gives CDR1 SGHNT, CDR2 YENEEA. The CDR3 runs 15 residues.

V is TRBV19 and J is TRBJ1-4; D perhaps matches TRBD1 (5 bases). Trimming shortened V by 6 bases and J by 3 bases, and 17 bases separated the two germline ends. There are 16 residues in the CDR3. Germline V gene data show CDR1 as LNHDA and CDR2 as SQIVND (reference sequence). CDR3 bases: TGTGCCAGTAGCCAGGGCGGGGCAGGGCCTAATGAAAAACTGTTTTTT. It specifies CASSQGGAGPNEKLFF.

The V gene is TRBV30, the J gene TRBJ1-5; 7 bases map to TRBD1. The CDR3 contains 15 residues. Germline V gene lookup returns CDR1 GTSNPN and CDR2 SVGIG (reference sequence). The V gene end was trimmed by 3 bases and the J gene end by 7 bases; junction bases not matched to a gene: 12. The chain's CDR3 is CAWSAGGQEAQPQHF. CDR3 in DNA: TGTGCCTGGAGCGCTGGTGGACAGGAGGCCCAGCCCCAGCATTTT.

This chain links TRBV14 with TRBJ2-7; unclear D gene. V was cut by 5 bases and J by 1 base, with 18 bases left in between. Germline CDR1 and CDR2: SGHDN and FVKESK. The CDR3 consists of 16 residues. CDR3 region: CASSSKVAVNSYEQYF. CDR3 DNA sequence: TGTGCCAGCAGCTCCAAAGTGGCGGTTAATTCCTACGAGCAGTACTTC.

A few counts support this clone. CDR3 in DNA: TGTGCCAGCACCGAAGGACTAGCGGGAGGCCACGAGCAGTACTTC. The encoded protein is CASTEGLAGGHEQYF. V is TRBV2 and J is TRBJ2-7; 14 bases map to TRBD2. The CDR3 is 15 residues long. Germline V gene lookup returns CDR1 SNHLY and CDR2 FYNNEI. The ends lost 7 bases at V and 5 bases at J; junction bases unmatched: 7.

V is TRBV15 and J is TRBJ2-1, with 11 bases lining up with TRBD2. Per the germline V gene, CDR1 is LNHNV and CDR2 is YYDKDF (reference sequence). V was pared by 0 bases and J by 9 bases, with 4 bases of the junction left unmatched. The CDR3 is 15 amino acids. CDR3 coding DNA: TGTGCCACCAGCAGAGACCTAGCGGGAGGTGGTGAGCAGTTCTTC. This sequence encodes CATSRDLAGGGEQFF.

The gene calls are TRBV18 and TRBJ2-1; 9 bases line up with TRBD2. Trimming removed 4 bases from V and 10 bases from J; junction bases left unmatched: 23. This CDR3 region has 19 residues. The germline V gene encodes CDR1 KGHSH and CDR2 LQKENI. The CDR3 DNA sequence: TGTGCCAGCTCACTTCAGGACGTAGGACGAACAGCGGGAGGTCACGAGCAGTTCTTC. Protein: CASSLQDVGRTAGGHEQFF.

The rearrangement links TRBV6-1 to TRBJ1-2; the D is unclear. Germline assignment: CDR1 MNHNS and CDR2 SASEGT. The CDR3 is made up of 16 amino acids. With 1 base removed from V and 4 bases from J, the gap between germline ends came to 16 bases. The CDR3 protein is CASSEVRPESSYGYTF. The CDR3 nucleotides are TGTGCCAGCAGTGAAGTAAGACCGGAGTCTAGCTATGGCTACACCTTC.

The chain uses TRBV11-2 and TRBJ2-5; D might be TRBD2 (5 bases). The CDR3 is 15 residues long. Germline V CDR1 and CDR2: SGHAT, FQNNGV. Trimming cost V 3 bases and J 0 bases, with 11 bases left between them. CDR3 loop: CASSLFWGDQETQYF. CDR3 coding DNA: TGTGCCAGCAGCTTGTTCTGGGGAGACCAAGAGACCCAGTACTTC.